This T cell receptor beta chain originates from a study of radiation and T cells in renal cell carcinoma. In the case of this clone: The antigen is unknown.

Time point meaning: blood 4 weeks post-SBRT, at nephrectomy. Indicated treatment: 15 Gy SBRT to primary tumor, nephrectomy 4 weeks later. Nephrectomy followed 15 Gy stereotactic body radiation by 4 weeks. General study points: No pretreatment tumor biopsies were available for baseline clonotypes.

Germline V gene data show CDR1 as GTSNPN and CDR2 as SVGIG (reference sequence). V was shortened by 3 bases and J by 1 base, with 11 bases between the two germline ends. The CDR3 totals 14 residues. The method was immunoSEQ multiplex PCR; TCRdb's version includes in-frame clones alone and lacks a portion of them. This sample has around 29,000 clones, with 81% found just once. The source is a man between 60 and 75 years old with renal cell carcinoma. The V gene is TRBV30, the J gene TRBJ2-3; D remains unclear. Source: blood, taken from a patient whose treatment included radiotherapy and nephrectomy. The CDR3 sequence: CAWRVVYGTDTQYF. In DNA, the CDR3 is TGTGCCTGGAGGGTCGTCTATGGCACAGATACGCAGTATTTT.